Each of the 30 T cell receptor beta chains below was sequenced from the same sample in a study of identifying expanded T cells in peripheral blood. The repertoire was sequenced with immunoSEQ multiplex PCR; TCRdb's copy has only in-frame clones and lacks some. The data hold about 100,000 clones, with about 87% observed a single time. Input material: blood. These receptor sequences come from a person between 18 and 75 years old in good health.

This clone was detected only once. The V and J genes are TRBV5-1 and TRBJ2-5; 9 bases align to TRBD1. After removal of 0 bases from V and 4 bases from J, the junction contained 4 bases not matched to a gene. This CDR3 comprises 15 residues. Germline CDR1 is SGHRS and CDR2 is YFSETQ. DNA of the CDR3: TGCGCCAGCAGCTTGGGGGGGACAGGGATAGAGACCCAGTACTTC. Its protein is CASSLGGTGIETQYF.

The chain joins TRBV5-6 to TRBJ2-5; 8 nucleotides agree with TRBD1. This CDR3 region has 18 residues. Germline CDR1 SGHDT, CDR2 YYEEEE. V lost 4 bases, J lost 5 bases, and 19 bases stayed unmatched. CDR3 in amino acids: CASSVLLDRVEYEETQYF. DNA for the CDR3: TGTGCCAGCAGCGTCCTATTGGACAGGGTCGAATACGAGGAGACCCAGTACTTC. The full variable domain, completed using reference TRBV5-6 and TRBJ2-5, is DAGVTQSPTHLIKTRGQQVTLRCSPKSGHDTVSWYQQALGQGPQFIFQYYEEEERQRGNFPDRFSGHQFPNYSSELNVNALLLGDSALYLCASSVLLDRVEYEETQYFGPGTRLLVL.

The rearrangement links TRBV5-4 to TRBJ2-7, with 8 bases aligning to TRBD2. The germline gives CDR1 SGHNT, CDR2 YYREEE (reference sequence). The CDR3 has 14 residues. Trimming cost V 9 bases and J 4 bases; bases outside gene matches: 12. The CDR3 reads CATLRAGGAYEQYF. CDR3 DNA: TGTGCCACCCTCAGGGCGGGGGGAGCTTACGAGCAGTACTTC. The whole variable domain, filled in from reference TRBV5-4 and TRBJ2-7, reads ETGVTQSPTHLIKTRGQQVTLRCSSQSGHNTVSWYQQALGQGPQFIFQYYREEENGRGNFPPRFSGLQFPNYSSELNVNALELDDSALYLCATLRAGGAYEQYFGPGTRLTVT.

The chain couples TRBV9 to TRBJ2-1, with D tentatively TRBD2 (5 bases). The CDR3 is 17 amino acids. Per the germline V gene, CDR1 is SGDLS and CDR2 is YYNGEE. The V end was cut by 3 bases, the J end by 0 bases, with 16 bases between. The CDR3 nucleotides are TGTGCCAGCAGCGCCCGAGGGCTGATCAGCTCCTACAATGAGCAGTTCTTC. Its protein product is CASSARGLISSYNEQFF.

The rearrangement links TRBV19 to TRBJ1-2, with TRBD1 matching 9 bases. From germline, CDR1 is LNHDA and CDR2 SQIVND (reference sequence). This CDR3 is built from 15 residues. The V segment lost 4 bases and the J segment 8 bases; nucleotides outside the gene matches: 11. This CDR3 reads CASSTPRDRARGYTF. CDR3 coding DNA: TGTGCCAGTAGTACCCCGAGGGACAGGGCGAGAGGCTACACCTTC.

The sample holds a few counts of this clone. The chain links TRBV5-4 to TRBJ1-2; D uncertain. This CDR3 is 12 amino acids long. Deletions cut 1 base from V and 7 bases from J, with 8 bases between. Per germline, CDR1 SGHNT and CDR2 YYREEE (reference sequence). CDR3 DNA sequence: TGTGCCAGCAGCTTGTTGGTCTCTGGCTACACCTTC. Amino acids: CASSLLVSGYTF.

The gene calls are TRBV5-4 and TRBJ2-3, with 8 bases identical to TRBD2. The CDR3 runs to 15 residues. The germline gives CDR1 SGHNT, CDR2 YYREEE (reference sequence). V lost 2 bases to trimming and J lost 1 base; unmatched junction nucleotides: 3. The CDR3 DNA follows: TGTGCCAGCAGCTTAACTAGCGGAGGCACAGATACGCAGTATTTT. It is translated as CASSLTSGGTDTQYF.

The V gene is TRBV27, the J gene TRBJ2-6; D unclear. Germline loops: CDR1 MNHEY, CDR2 SMNVEV (reference sequence). CDR3 length: 14 amino acids. With 5 bases removed from V and 0 bases from J, the gap between germline ends came to 5 bases. CDR3 coding DNA: TGTGCCAGCAGTCACAGCTCTGGGGCCAACGTCCTGACTTTC. Encoded protein: CASSHSSGANVLTF.

This chain links TRBV11-2 with TRBJ2-1; possible D gene TRBD1, 7 bases. This CDR3 has 16 residues. Trimming pared 5 bases from V and 4 bases from J, leaving 18 bases between. Per germline, CDR1 SGHAT and CDR2 FQNNGV. The CDR3 region has the DNA TGTGCCAGCAGCCCCGGGGGACAGAACCCTTACAATGAGCAGTTCTTC. Protein sequence: CASSPGGQNPYNEQFF.

The V call is TRBV20-1, the J call TRBJ2-3; D unclear. Germline V CDR1 and CDR2: DFQATT, SNEGSKA (reference sequence). Trimming pared 3 bases from V and 6 bases from J, leaving 7 bases between. CDR3 length: 11 residues. This chain's CDR3 is CSARSLDTQYF. DNA of the CDR3: TGCAGTGCTAGGAGTTTGGATACGCAGTATTTT.

This clone was picked up a small number of times. The CDR3 protein is CASSPRRGRPFTEAFF. Written as DNA, the CDR3 is TGTGCCAGTAGTCCCCGCAGGGGGCGCCCCTTCACTGAAGCTTTCTTT. This chain joins TRBV19 and TRBJ1-1, with 8 bases fitting TRBD1. The CDR3 has 16 amino acids. V dropped 5 bases and J dropped 4; count of bases not matched to a gene: 12. The germline V gene has CDR1 LNHDA and CDR2 SQIVND (reference sequence).

Turning to this clone: One end of the junction is discordant with germline, which a read error may explain. Other DNA sequences from this sample encode an identical CDR3 as well. The V and J genes are TRBV7-9 and TRBJ1-5, with 11 bases matching TRBD1. CDR1 SEHNR and CDR2 FQNEAQ come from the germline V gene (reference sequence). This CDR3 spans 15 amino acids. CDR3 sequence: CASSTGQGVTQPQHF. The CDR3 DNA follows: TGTGCCAGCAGCACGGGACAGGGGGTGACTCAGCCCCAACATTTT.

The gene calls are TRBV6-4 and TRBJ1-1, with a possible D match to TRBD1 (6 bases). This CDR3 region has 18 residues. Germline CDR1 MRHNA, CDR2 SNTAGT. V was shortened by 3 bases and J by 4 bases, with 24 bases between the two germline ends. The CDR3: CASSDRFILTGRTTEAFF. DNA for the CDR3: TGTGCCAGCAGTGATCGATTTATTCTGACAGGCCGGACCACTGAAGCTTTCTTT.

The chain is built from TRBV7-2 and TRBJ2-2; the match to TRBD2 covers 11 bases. The CDR3 extends over 14 amino acids. Germline V gene sequence: CDR1 SGHTA, CDR2 FQGNSA. V dropped 5 bases and J dropped 8; count of bases not matched to a gene: 4. The DNA of the CDR3 is TGTGCCAGCAGCCAGACTAGCGGGAATGGGGAGCTGTTTTTT. The encoded protein is CASSQTSGNGELFF. Combining the CDR3 with reference TRBV7-2 and TRBJ2-2 gives the whole variable domain GAGVSQSPSNKVTEKGKDVELRCDPISGHTALYWYRQSLGQGLEFLIYFQGNSAPDKSGLPSDRFSAERTGGSVSTLTIQRTQQEDSAVYLCASSQTSGNGELFFGEGSRLTVL.

The CDR3 DNA is TGTGCCAGCAGCCCGCGGGGGATTAATGAAAAACTGTTTTTT. Protein sequence: CASSPRGINEKLFF. The chain carries TRBV27 and TRBJ1-4; the D gene is possibly TRBD1 (5 bases). The CDR3 consists of 14 residues. Germline V gene lookup returns CDR1 MNHEY and CDR2 SMNVEV (reference sequence). Trimming cost V 6 bases and J 4 bases, with 12 bases left between them.

The chain carries TRBV7-9 and TRBJ2-2; D gene ambiguous. Germline CDR1 reads SEHNR; CDR2 reads FQNEAQ (reference sequence). The CDR3 contains 14 residues. The V end lost 2 bases, the J end lost 4 bases, and 8 bases lay between the germline ends. Here the CDR3 reads CASSLSGGTGELFF. CDR3 bases: TGTGCCAGCAGCTTATCGGGCGGCACCGGGGAGCTGTTTTTT.

The CDR3 protein is CAIKGLADGEQFF. CDR3 DNA: TGTGCCATCAAGGGGCTAGCTGATGGGGAGCAGTTCTTC. This sequence joins TRBV10-3 and TRBJ2-1, with D perhaps TRBD1 or TRBD2 (5 bases each). Germline V lookup: CDR1 ENHRY, CDR2 SYGVKD. Trimming pared 7 bases from V and 10 bases from J, leaving 17 bases between. The CDR3 sequence is 13 residues long.

The CDR3 region is CSVMTGDEQFF. The CDR3 nucleotides read TGCAGTGTCATGACCGGGGATGAGCAGTTCTTC. This rearrangement joins TRBV20-1 to TRBJ2-1, with D perhaps TRBD2 (5 bases). The CDR3 consists of 11 residues. The V and J ends lost 7 bases and 8 bases respectively, with 12 bases between them. Germline V gene data show CDR1 as DFQATT and CDR2 as SNEGSKA (reference sequence).

CDR3 region: CASSQEGGGATGHPHNEQFF. CDR3 bases: TGCGCCAGCAGCCAAGAGGGAGGGGGAGCCACAGGGCACCCCCACAATGAGCAGTTCTTC. The V call is TRBV4-1, the J call TRBJ2-1; possibly TRBD2 for D (7 bases). The CDR3 has 20 residues. V was clipped by 0 bases and J by 5 bases, with 26 bases between them. Germline lookup yields CDR1 MGHRA and CDR2 YSYEKL.

The V and J genes are TRBV7-8 and TRBJ2-2; weak D call: TRBD1 (6 bases). Germline CDR1 is SGHVS and CDR2 is FQNEAQ. Trimming stripped 6 bases from V and 7 bases from J, with 18 bases between. This CDR3 comprises 15 residues. The CDR3 loop reads CASRAKTGQVGELFF. The CDR3 nucleotides read TGTGCCAGCAGGGCTAAAACAGGGCAGGTCGGGGAGCTGTTTTTT.

V gene TRBV29-1 combines with J gene TRBJ1-2; D call uncertain. The CDR3 consists of 14 residues. The V end lost 1 base, the J end lost 5 bases, and 14 bases lay between the germline ends. Germline lookup yields CDR1 SQVTM and CDR2 ANQGSEA. The CDR3 region is CSVEGVRGTYGYTF. DNA for the CDR3: TGCAGCGTTGAAGGTGTCCGGGGAACATATGGCTACACCTTC.

This rearrangement joins TRBV25-1 to TRBJ1-1; TRBD1 matches at 12 bases. Germline CDR1 is MGHDK and CDR2 is SYGVNS. The CDR3 has 16 residues. Unmatched junction bases numbered 4, after V lost 4 bases and J lost 1 base. This CDR3 reads CASSVGQGAWNTEAFF. The CDR3 DNA is TGTGCCAGCAGTGTGGGACAGGGGGCCTGGAACACTGAAGCTTTCTTT.

This chain uses TRBV19 with TRBJ2-7; D is perhaps TRBD1 or TRBD2 (5 bases each). V dropped 1 base and J dropped 2 bases, with 9 bases sitting between them. The CDR3 extends over 14 amino acids. Germline V CDR1 and CDR2: LNHDA, SQIVND (reference sequence). This CDR3 is CASSIAQGPYEQYF. The CDR3 DNA reads TGTGCCAGTAGTATAGCTCAGGGACCCTACGAGCAGTACTTC.

J is TRBJ2-1 and V is TRBV30; 7 nucleotides align to TRBD1. Germline loops: CDR1 GTSNPN, CDR2 SVGIG (reference sequence). The CDR3 has 17 residues. Losses at the gene ends were 1 base for V and 1 base for J; bases not matched to a gene: 10. CDR3 bases: TGTGCCTGGAGTGGAGAAGCGACAGGGTTGTCCTACAATGAGCAGTTCTTC. Translation gives CAWSGEATGLSYNEQFF.

J is TRBJ1-2 and V is TRBV7-9, with 7 positions matching TRBD1. From germline, CDR1 is SEHNR and CDR2 FQNEAQ (reference sequence). The J segment lost 0 bases and the V segment lost 5 bases, leaving 3 bases of the junction unmatched. The CDR3 sequence is 14 residues long. CDR3 residues: CASSTTGSNYGYTF. The CDR3 nucleotides read TGTGCCAGCAGCACGACAGGGTCTAACTATGGCTACACCTTC.

J is TRBJ2-1 and V is TRBV6-5; 7 positions match TRBD1. Germline V CDR1 and CDR2: MNHEY, SVGAGI. The CDR3 totals 15 residues. The V gene end was trimmed by 2 bases and the J gene end by 4 bases; junction bases not matched to a gene: 5. The CDR3 DNA sequence: TGTGCCAGCAGTTACGGGACAGAACCTTACAATGAGCAGTTCTTC. Its translation is CASSYGTEPYNEQFF.

The rearrangement uses TRBV27 and TRBJ2-3; 8 bases are a match to TRBD1. After removal of 5 bases from V and 0 bases from J, the junction contained 4 bases not matched to a gene. Germline V CDR1 and CDR2: MNHEY, SMNVEV (reference sequence). The CDR3 spans 15 residues. CDR3 DNA: TGTGCCAGCAGTCGACAGGGGCGTAGCACAGATACGCAGTATTTT. Translated, it gives CASSRQGRSTDTQYF.

The chain carries TRBV14 and TRBJ2-2; no definite D call. The CDR3 extends over 16 amino acids. V was cut by 1 base and J by 5 bases, with 14 bases left in between. Germline V gene lookup returns CDR1 SGHDN and CDR2 FVKESK. CDR3 amino acids: CASSQGRRMSTGELFF. DNA for the CDR3: TGTGCCAGCAGCCAAGGAAGGCGTATGTCTACCGGGGAGCTGTTTTTT.

The CDR3 nucleotides read TGTGCCAGTTCGGGACAGCGCTCTGGAAACACCATATATTTT. Amino acids: CASSGQRSGNTIYF. The rearrangement links TRBV19 to TRBJ1-3, with 7 bases fitting TRBD1. CDR1 and CDR2 (germline): LNHDA, SQIVND (reference sequence). V trimming: 8 bases; J trimming: 0 bases; junction bases outside the gene matches: 4. The CDR3 loop spans 14 amino acids.

This clone was recorded only once. V usage is TRBV11-3 and J usage is TRBJ1-1; D remains unclear. CDR1 and CDR2 (germline): SGHNT, YENEEA. With 2 bases removed from V and 0 bases from J, the gap between germline ends came to 7 bases. CDR3 length: 14 residues. The CDR3 spells CASSLPSMNTEAFF. For the CDR3, the DNA is TGTGCCAGCAGCTTACCGAGTATGAACACTGAAGCTTTCTTT.